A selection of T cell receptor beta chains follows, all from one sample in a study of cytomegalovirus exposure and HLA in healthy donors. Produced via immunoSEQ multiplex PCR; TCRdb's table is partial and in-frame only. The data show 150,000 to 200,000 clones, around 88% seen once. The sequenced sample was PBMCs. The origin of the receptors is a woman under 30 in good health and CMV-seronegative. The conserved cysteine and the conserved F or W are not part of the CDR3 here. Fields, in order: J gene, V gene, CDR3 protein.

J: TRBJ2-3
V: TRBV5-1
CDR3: ASSLGRGRGADTQY

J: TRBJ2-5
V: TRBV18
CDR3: ASSPPSGEETQY

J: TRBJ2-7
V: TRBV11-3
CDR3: ASSLEGTTNTYEQY

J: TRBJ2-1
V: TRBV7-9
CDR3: ASRPLAGNYNNEQF

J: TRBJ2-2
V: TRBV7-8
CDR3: ASSFPGQGARRGELF

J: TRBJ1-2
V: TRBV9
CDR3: ASSPGGFSNYGYT

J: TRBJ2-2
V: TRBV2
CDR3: ASSGRQGATGELF

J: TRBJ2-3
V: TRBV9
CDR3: ASSAWGGETDTQY

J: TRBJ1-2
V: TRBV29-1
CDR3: SVGSSGTGQNGGYT

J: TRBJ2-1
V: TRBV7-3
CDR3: ASSLSQSYRGGYNEQF

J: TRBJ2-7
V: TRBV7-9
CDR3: ASSPGTGVTYEQY

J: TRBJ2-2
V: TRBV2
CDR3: ASSATGANTGELF

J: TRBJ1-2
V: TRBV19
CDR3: ASTPSRAGVGYGYT

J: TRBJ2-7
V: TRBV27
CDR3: ASSFDSPYEQY

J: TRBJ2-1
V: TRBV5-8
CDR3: ASSRGYNEQF

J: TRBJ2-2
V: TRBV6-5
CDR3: ASSYSSGAGELF

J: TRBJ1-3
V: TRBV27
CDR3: ASSSTGSSGNTIY

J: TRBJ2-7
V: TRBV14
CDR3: ASSQEWGPYEQY

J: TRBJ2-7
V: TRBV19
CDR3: ASPFSYEQY

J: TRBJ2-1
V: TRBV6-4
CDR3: ASSAESGTGTNEQF

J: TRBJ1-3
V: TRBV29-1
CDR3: SVGGQGTSGNTIY

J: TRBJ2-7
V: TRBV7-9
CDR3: ALVWSGGSEQY

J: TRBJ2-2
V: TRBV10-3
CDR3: AIRLTTGSNTGELF

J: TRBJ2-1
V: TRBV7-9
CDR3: ASSLELGGNEQF

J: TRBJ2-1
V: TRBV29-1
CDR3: SVVPGQGSSYNEQF

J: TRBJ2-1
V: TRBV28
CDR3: ASSEGREDEQF

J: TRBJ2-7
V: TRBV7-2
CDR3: ASSQHPYEQY

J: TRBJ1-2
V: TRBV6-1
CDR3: ASSEWTGPNYGYT

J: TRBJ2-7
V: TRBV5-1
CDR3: ASSSGSDGLGEQY

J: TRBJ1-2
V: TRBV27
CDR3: ASLTVPGGYT

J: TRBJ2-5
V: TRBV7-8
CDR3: ASSSDSLQETQY

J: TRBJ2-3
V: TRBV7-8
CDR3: ASSPAHRGTDTQY

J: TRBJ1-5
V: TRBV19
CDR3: ASSEGHGQPQH

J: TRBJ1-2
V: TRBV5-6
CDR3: ASSDRGTNYGYT

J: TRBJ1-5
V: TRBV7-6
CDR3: ASSPTEPNQPQH

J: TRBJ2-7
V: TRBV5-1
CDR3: ASSLGRDSRSYEQY

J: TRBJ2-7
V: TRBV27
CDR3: ASRAGGGTYEQY

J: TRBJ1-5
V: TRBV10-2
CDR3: ASSEGRREDQPQH

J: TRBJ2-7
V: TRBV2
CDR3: ASSEGTGVYEQY

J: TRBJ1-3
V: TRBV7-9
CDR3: ASSLGEGTGNTIY

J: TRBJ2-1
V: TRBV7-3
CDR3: ASSLTSGAYNEQF

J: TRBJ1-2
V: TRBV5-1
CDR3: ASSLAIGQGQGYT

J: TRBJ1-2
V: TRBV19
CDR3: ASTLQRSTLRNYGYT

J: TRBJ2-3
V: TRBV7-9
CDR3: ASSLQGDTQY

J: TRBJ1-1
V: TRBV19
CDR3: ASTPGWSNTEAF

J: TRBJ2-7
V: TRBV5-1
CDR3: ASSRRSGDSYEQY

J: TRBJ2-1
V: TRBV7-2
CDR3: ASSLLLAGGYEQF

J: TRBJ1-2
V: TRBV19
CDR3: ASSTQGQGNYGYT

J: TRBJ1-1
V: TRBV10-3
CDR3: AINRDGDLTEAF

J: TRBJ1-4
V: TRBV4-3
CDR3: ASSQDGQGGGEKLF

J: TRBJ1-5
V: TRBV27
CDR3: ASSPQGRDSNQPQH

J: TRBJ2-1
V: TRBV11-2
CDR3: ASSLLAGVYNEQF

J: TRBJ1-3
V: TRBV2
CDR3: ASRTGQHSGNTIY

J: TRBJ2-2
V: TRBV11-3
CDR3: ASSRGNTGELF

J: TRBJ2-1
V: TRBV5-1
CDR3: ASTTRPGRDNEQF

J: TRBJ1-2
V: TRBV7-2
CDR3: ASSLGPLDRVGYGYT

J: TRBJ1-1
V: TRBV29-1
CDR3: SAGGGQKDTEAF

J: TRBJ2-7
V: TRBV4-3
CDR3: ASSLQPQGGEQY